The present T cell receptor (beta chain) was sequenced within a study of shared clonotypes between healthy human individuals. Background on the study: Researchers assigned three CD4 naive, three CD4 memory, two CD8 naive and one CD8 memory plate to each donor.

The repertoire was sequenced with immunoSEQ multiplex PCR; TCRdb's copy has only in-frame clones and lacks some. Of about 1.5 million clones in the sample, approximately 98% were seen once. Study conclusions and caveats: Blood was the only sampled material, and tissue repertoires likely differ.

A note on this clone: Its target is unknown.

Researchers partitioned CD4+ cells into CD45RA+ naive and CD45RA-negative memory subsets. The sequencing input was naive CD4+ T cells sorted from blood. The subset denotes: CD45RA+ positively selected. This receptor was taken from a man younger than 40 in good health.

CDR3 amino acids: CASSEVETVYGYTF. DNA of the CDR3: TGTGCCAGCAGTGAAGTGGAGACGGTTTATGGCTACACCTTC. V gene TRBV2 combines with J gene TRBJ1-2; no clear D gene. This CDR3 is 14 amino acids long. The germline V gene encodes CDR1 SNHLY and CDR2 FYNNEI. The germline V and J ends were trimmed by 1 base and 5 bases, with 11 bases remaining between them.